These 17 T cell receptor beta chains were all obtained from the same sample, sequenced in a study of neurological immune-mediated disorders. TCRdb reprocessed the 5' RACE reads via MiXCR and lists one record per CDR3 protein. The table shows more than 45,000 distinct CDR3 sequences, with approximately 3.3% occurring only once. Sequenced: PBMCs. Receptors originate from a man aged 35 to 55 with multiple sclerosis.

This clonotype appeared many times. The V and J genes are TRBV20-1 and TRBJ2-2; possibly TRBD1 for D (6 bases). The CDR3 has 13 residues. Germline CDR1 is DFQATT and CDR2 is SNEGSKA (reference sequence). V was shortened by 5 bases and J by 2 bases, with 9 bases between the two germline ends. The CDR3 DNA reads TGCAGTGCTCCCAGGGGAAACACCGGGGAGCTGTTTTTT. It encodes CSAPRGNTGELFF.

Notes on this clonotype: With a much larger clone just one base away, this may be a read error. The V and J genes are TRBV20-1 and TRBJ2-2; weak D call: TRBD2 (5 bases). The germline V gene encodes CDR1 DFQATT and CDR2 SNEGSKA (reference sequence). Trimming cost V 5 bases and J 0 bases, with 10 bases left between them. The CDR3 covers 14 residues. The CDR3 loop is CSAGGATNTGELFF. In DNA form, the CDR3 reads TGCAGTGCTGGAGGAGCGACGAACACCGGGGAGCTGTTTTTT.

Many counts were recorded for this clonotype. The V gene is TRBV5-1, the J gene TRBJ1-6; 7 bases fit TRBD1. The ends lost 0 bases at V and 8 bases at J; junction bases unmatched: 8. CDR1 is SGHRS, CDR2 YFSETQ, per germline. This CDR3 contains 16 residues. The CDR3 protein is CASSLELGGQDSPLHF. CDR3 in DNA: TGCGCCAGCAGCTTGGAATTAGGGGGCCAGGATTCACCCCTCCACTTT.

Ten or more counts support this clonotype. The rearrangement uses TRBV20-1 and TRBJ1-5; possible D gene TRBD1, 6 bases. This CDR3 region has 15 residues. V shed 1 base and J shed 2 bases, with 12 bases lying between them. Germline assignment: CDR1 DFQATT and CDR2 SNEGSKA (reference sequence). The CDR3 protein is CSARVGGSGNQPQHF. CDR3 DNA sequence: TGCAGTGCTAGAGTTGGGGGCTCGGGCAATCAGCCCCAGCATTTT.

This clonotype was detected ten times or more. The chain employs TRBV29-1 and TRBJ1-4, with D maybe TRBD1 (5 bases). The germline V and J ends were trimmed by 5 bases and 7 bases, with 11 bases remaining between them. The CDR3 is 12 amino acids. Germline CDR1 and CDR2: SQVTM and ANQGSEA. The CDR3 bases are TGCAGCGTTCGGCAGGGCGCTGAAAAACTGTTTTTT. Translated: CSVRQGAEKLFF.

This clonotype came up many times. V usage is TRBV9 and J usage is TRBJ2-3; 11 bases are a match to TRBD2. V lost 0 bases to trimming and J lost 4 bases; unmatched junction nucleotides: 4. This CDR3 spans 16 amino acids. Germline CDR1 is SGDLS and CDR2 is YYNGEE. The CDR3 sequence: CASSVVAGGPADTQYF. CDR3 sequence (DNA): TGTGCCAGCAGCGTAGTAGCGGGGGGGCCAGCAGATACGCAGTATTTT. The variable domain in full, with the rest retrieved from reference TRBV9 and TRBJ2-3, is DSGVTQTPKHLITATGQRVTLRCSPRSGDLSVYWYQQSLDQGLQFLIQYYNGEERAKGNILERFSAQQFPDLHSELNLSSLELGDSALYFCASSVVAGGPADTQYFGPGTRLTVL.

At least ten counts were recorded for this clonotype. The chain employs TRBV28 and TRBJ2-6; D is unresolved. Per the germline V gene, CDR1 is MDHEN and CDR2 is SYDVKM. There are 16 residues in the CDR3. With 5 bases removed from V and 0 bases from J, the gap between germline ends came to 11 bases. This CDR3 is CASSPPGPSGANVLTF. CDR3 nucleotides: TGTGCCAGCAGTCCCCCAGGCCCCTCTGGGGCCAACGTCCTGACTTTC.

This clonotype was counted many times. This chain links TRBV20-1 with TRBJ1-2; possible D gene TRBD1, 6 bases. The CDR3 loop spans 14 amino acids. V was trimmed by 3 bases and J by 2 bases, leaving 13 bases between them. The germline V gene encodes CDR1 DFQATT and CDR2 SNEGSKA (reference sequence). CDR3: CSARAGAMNYGYTF. The CDR3 DNA reads as TGCAGTGCTAGGGCGGGGGCAATGAACTATGGCTACACCTTC.

The chain employs TRBV27 and TRBJ2-5; D unresolved. V lost 1 base and J lost 4, with 16 bases in between. Germline V gene sequence: CDR1 MNHEY, CDR2 SMNVEV (reference sequence). This CDR3 is built from 16 residues. The CDR3, as DNA: TGTGCCAGCAGTTTATTGCGTCCCCGGGCCACAGAGACCCAGTACTTC. This codes for CASSLLRPRATETQYF.

The rearrangement joins TRBV6-2 or TRBV6-3 to TRBJ2-2, with no clear D. The ends were cut back, 4 bases at V and 0 bases at J, with 6 bases in the middle. The germline V gene has CDR1 MNHEY and CDR2 SVGEGT. The CDR3 has 14 amino acids. CDR3 amino acids: CASSFGPNTGELFF. CDR3 in DNA: TGTGCCAGCAGTTTCGGGCCGAACACCGGGGAGCTGTTTTTT.

In its sample, this clonotype was seen a few times. One end of the junction fails to match germline, which may point to a read error. The gene calls are TRBV5-1 and TRBJ1-6; D call uncertain. The CDR3 is 15 amino acids. Germline CDR1 and CDR2: SGHRS and YFSETQ. This CDR3 reads CASSLRTDNNSPLNF. The CDR3 nucleotides read TGCGCCAGCAGCTTACGGACTGATAATAATTCACCCCTCAACTTT.

The table lists this clonotype with many counts. The chain carries TRBV5-4 and TRBJ2-5, with TRBD2 matching over 9 bases. CDR3 length: 14 residues. V trimming: 6 bases; J trimming: 1 base; junction bases outside the gene matches: 4. Germline V gene sequence: CDR1 SGHNT, CDR2 YYREEE (reference sequence). The CDR3 loop reads CASNLAGIQETQYF. The CDR3 DNA reads as TGTGCCAGCAACCTAGCGGGGATCCAAGAGACCCAGTACTTC.

Many counts were recorded for this clonotype. This rearrangement joins TRBV7-6 to TRBJ2-7; D gene ambiguous. CDR3 length: 12 amino acids. Per germline, CDR1 SGHVS and CDR2 FNYEAQ. The germline V and J ends were trimmed by 1 base and 4 bases, with 5 bases remaining between them. The CDR3 DNA reads TGTGCCAGCAGCTTAGACTATTACGAGCAGTACTTC. As protein: CASSLDYYEQYF.

This clonotype was recorded many times. One base away lies a much larger clone, so this may be a sequencing read error. The chain combines TRBV29-1 with TRBJ2-7, with D perhaps matching TRBD1 (6 bases). Germline assignment: CDR1 SQVTM and CDR2 ANQGSEA. This CDR3 is 15 amino acids long. V dropped 8 bases and J dropped 1 base, with 21 bases sitting between them. CDR3 in amino acids: CSTLSLDRKSYEQYF. CDR3 nucleotides: TGCAGCACACTCTCTTTGGACAGAAAGTCCTACGAGCAGTACTTC.

At least ten counts were recorded for this clonotype. The rearrangement links TRBV20-1 to TRBJ2-5; 8 bases match TRBD1. Germline CDR1 reads DFQATT; CDR2 reads SNEGSKA (reference sequence). Trimming removed 0 bases from V and 5 bases from J; junction bases left unmatched: 5. The CDR3 spans 14 residues. The chain's CDR3 is CSARDPNRGETQYF. Here the CDR3 DNA reads TGCAGTGCTAGAGACCCAAACAGGGGGGAGACCCAGTACTTC.

The gene calls are TRBV7-9 and TRBJ2-5; TRBD1 might be the D (6 bases). Trimming took off 3 bases at V and 1 base at J, with 9 bases between the two ends. From germline, CDR1 is SEHNR and CDR2 FQNEAQ (reference sequence). The CDR3 contains 14 residues. DNA of the CDR3: TGTGCCAGCAGCTTCTGGGACATCCAAGAGACCCAGTACTTC. Translation: CASSFWDIQETQYF.

This clonotype has at least ten counts. J is TRBJ2-5 and V is TRBV6-5; D gene ambiguous. The CDR3 contains 15 residues. Germline V gene sequence: CDR1 MNHEY, CDR2 SVGAGI. V lost 0 bases, J lost 2 bases, and 10 bases lay in between. The CDR3 nucleotides read TGTGCCAGCAGTTACTCGGCGCAGCCACAAGAGACCCAGTACTTC. Protein: CASSYSAQPQETQYF.